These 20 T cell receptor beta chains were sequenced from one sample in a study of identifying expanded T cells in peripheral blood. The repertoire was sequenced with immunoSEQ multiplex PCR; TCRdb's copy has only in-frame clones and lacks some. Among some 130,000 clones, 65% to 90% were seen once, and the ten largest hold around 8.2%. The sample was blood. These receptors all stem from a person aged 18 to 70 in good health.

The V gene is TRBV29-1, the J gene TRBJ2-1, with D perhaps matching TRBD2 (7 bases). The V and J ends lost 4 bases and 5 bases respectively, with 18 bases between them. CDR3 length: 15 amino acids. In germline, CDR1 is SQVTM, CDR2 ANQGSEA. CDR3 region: CSVGFVGGADNEQFF. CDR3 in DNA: TGCAGCGTTGGTTTTGTGGGGGGGGCGGACAATGAGCAGTTCTTC.

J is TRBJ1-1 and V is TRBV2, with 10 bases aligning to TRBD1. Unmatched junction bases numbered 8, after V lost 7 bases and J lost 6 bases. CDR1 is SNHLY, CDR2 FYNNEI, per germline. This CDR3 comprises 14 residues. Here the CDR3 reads CASTMTGGRSEAFF. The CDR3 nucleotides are TGTGCCAGCACCATGACAGGGGGCAGATCTGAAGCTTTCTTT.

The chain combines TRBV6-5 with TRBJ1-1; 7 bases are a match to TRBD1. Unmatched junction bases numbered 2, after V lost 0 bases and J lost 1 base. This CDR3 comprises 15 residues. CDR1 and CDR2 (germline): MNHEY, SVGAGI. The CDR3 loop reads CASSYSYRGNTEAFF. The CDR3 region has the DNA TGTGCCAGCAGTTACTCGTACAGGGGGAACACTGAAGCTTTCTTT.

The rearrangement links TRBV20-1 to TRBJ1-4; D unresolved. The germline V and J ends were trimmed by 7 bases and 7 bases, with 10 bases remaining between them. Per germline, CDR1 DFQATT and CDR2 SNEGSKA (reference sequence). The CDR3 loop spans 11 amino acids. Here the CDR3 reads CSVLRGEKLFF. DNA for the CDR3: TGCAGTGTGCTAAGAGGTGAAAAACTGTTTTTT.

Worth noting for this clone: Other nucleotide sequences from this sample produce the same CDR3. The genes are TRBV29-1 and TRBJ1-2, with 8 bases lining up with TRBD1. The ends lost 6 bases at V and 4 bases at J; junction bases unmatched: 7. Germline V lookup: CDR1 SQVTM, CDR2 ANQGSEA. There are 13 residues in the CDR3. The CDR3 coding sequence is TGCAGCGTCCCCAGTACAGGGGGCTATGGCTACACCTTC. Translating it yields CSVPSTGGYGYTF. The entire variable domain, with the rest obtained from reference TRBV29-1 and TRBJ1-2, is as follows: SAVISQKPSRDICQRGTSLTIQCQVDSQVTMMFWYRQQPGQSLTLIATANQGSEATYESGFVIDKFPISRPNLTFSTLTVSNMSPEDSSIYLCSVPSTGGYGYTFGSGTRLTVV.

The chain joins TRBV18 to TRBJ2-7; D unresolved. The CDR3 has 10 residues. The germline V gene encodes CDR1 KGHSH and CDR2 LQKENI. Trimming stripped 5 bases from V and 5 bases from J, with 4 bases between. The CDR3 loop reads CASSFHEQYF. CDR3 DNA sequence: TGTGCCAGCTCATTCCACGAGCAGTACTTC.

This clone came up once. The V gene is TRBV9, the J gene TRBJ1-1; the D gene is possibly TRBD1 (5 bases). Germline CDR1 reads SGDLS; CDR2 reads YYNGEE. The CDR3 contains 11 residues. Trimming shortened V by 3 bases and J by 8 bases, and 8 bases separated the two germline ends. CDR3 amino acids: CASSDQGEAFF. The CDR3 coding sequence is TGTGCCAGCAGCGATCAGGGAGAAGCTTTCTTT. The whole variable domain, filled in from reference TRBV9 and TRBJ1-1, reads DSGVTQTPKHLITATGQRVTLRCSPRSGDLSVYWYQQSLDQGLQFLIQYYNGEERAKGNILERFSAQQFPDLHSELNLSSLELGDSALYFCASSDQGEAFFGQGTRLTVV.

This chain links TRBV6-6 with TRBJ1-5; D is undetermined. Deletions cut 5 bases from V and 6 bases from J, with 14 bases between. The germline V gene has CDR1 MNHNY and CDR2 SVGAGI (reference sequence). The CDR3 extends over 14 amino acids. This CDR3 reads CASSDLGMAQPQHF. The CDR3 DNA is TGTGCCAGCAGTGATCTGGGAATGGCTCAGCCCCAGCATTTT.

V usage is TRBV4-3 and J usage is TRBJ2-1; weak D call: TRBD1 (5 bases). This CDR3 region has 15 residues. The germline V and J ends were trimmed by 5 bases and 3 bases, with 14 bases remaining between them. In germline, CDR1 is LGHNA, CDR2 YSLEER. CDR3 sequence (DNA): TGCGCCAGCAGCTCCCAAGTTCAGGGCTACAATGAGCAGTTCTTC. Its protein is CASSSQVQGYNEQFF.

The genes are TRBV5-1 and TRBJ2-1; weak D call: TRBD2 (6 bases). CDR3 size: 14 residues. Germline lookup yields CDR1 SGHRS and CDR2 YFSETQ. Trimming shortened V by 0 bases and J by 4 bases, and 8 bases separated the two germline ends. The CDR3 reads CASSLGGRYNEQFF. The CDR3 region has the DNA TGCGCCAGCAGCTTGGGGGGGAGGTACAATGAGCAGTTCTTC.

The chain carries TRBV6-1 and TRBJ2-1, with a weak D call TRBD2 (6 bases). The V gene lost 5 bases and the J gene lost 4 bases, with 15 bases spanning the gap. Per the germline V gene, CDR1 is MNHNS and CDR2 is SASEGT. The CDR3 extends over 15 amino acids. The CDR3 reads CASSIAEGSYNEQFF. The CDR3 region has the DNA TGTGCCAGCAGTATAGCGGAGGGATCTTACAATGAGCAGTTCTTC.

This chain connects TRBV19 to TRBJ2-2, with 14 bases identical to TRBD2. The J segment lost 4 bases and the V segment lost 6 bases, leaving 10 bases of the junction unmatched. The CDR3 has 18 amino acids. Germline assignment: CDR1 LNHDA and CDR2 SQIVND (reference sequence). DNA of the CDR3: TGTGCCAGTAGCCCAGGGACTAGCGGGGGCACCAGCACCGGGGAGCTGTTTTTT. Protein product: CASSPGTSGGTSTGELFF.

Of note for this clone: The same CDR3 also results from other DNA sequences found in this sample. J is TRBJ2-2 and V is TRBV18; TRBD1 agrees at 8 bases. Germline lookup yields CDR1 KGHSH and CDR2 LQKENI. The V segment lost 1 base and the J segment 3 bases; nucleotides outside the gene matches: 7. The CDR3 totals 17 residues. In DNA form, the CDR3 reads TGTGCCAGCTCACCACAAGACAGGGGTCGGTACACCGGGGAGCTGTTTTTT. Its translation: CASSPQDRGRYTGELFF.

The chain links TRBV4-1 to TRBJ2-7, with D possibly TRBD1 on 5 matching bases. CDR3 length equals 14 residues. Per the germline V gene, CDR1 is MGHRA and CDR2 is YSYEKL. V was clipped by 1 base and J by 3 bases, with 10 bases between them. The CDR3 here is CASSQVGDLYEQYF. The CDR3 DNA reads TGCGCCAGCAGCCAAGTAGGGGATCTCTACGAGCAGTACTTC.

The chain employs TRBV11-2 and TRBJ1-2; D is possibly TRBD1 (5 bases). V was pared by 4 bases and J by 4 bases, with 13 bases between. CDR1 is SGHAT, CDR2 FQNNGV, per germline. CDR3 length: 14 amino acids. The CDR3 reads CASSSMTATYGYTF. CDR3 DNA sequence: TGTGCCAGCAGCTCGATGACAGCGACCTATGGCTACACCTTC.

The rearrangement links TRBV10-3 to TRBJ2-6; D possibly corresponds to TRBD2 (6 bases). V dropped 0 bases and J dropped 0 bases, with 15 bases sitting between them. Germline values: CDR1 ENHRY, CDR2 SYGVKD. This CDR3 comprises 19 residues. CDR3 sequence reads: CAISESQGRGTSGANVLTF. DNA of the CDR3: TGTGCCATCAGTGAGTCCCAGGGCCGGGGGACCTCTGGGGCCAACGTCCTGACTTTC.

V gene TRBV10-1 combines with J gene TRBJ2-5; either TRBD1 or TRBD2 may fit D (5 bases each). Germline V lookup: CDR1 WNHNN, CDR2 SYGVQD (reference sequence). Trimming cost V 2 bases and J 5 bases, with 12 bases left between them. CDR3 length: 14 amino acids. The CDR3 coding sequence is TGCGCCAGCAGTGAGGGGACGCCCGGGGAGACCCAGTACTTC. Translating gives CASSEGTPGETQYF.

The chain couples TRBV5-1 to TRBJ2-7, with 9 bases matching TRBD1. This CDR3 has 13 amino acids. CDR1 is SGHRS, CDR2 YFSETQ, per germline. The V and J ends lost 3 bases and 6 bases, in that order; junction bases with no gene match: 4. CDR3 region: CASSSGQGREQYF. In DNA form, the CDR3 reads TGCGCCAGCAGCTCCGGACAGGGGCGCGAGCAGTACTTC.

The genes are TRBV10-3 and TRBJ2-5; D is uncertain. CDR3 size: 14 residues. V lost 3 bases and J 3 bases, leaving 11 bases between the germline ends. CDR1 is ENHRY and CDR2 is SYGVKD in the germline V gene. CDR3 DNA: TGTGCCATCAGTGATCGACAAGTCGAAGAGACCCAGTACTTC. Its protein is CAISDRQVEETQYF.

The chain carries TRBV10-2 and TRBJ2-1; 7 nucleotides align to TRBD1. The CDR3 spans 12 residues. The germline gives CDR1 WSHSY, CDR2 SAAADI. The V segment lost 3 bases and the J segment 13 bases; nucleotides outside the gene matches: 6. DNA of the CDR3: TGCGCCAGCAGTGAATCCAGGGACAGCCAGTTCTTC. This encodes CASSESRDSQFF.